This T cell receptor beta chain comes out of a study of T-cell memory formation after mild COVID-19. CDR1 and CDR2 (germline): SGHVS, FNYEAQ. The CDR3 is made up of 14 amino acids. Trimming cost V 5 bases and J 0 bases, with 9 bases left between them. 5'RACE with constant-segment primers built TCRalpha and TCRbeta cDNA libraries with UMIs. Each CDR3 protein is one row after TCRdb ran MiXCR on the 5' RACE reads. Of some 130,000 distinct CDR3 sequences in the sample, 20% to 25% are singletons; the top ten hold around 22%. Only a few counts were recorded for this clonotype. The rearrangement links TRBV7-6 to TRBJ2-3; tentatively, D is TRBD2 (6 bases). This TCR came from an adult woman who had mild COVID-19 (a few samples of this study predate the infection). Cell type and time point are not known. Specimen: PBMCs or a T cell subset sorted from them (not recorded which). The CDR3 DNA reads TGTGCCAGCAGCCTACGGGGGAGCACAGATACGCAGTATTTT. Protein: CASSLRGSTDTQYF.